This TCR beta chain emerged from a study of monozygotic twins with inflammatory bowel disease. TCRdb processed the 5' RACE reads again and assigns one entry to each CDR3 protein, with no DNA. Its table records some 190,000 distinct CDR3 sequences. Germline lookup yields CDR1 MNHEY and CDR2 SMNVEV (reference sequence). The CDR3 is made up of 15 amino acids. The template was total RNA from whole blood, with no T cell sorting. Specimen: blood. The rearrangement links TRBV27 to TRBJ2-7; TCRdb outputs TRBD1, but without DNA this stays unchecked. The receptor comes from a human donor with ulcerative colitis or Crohn's disease, or a healthy co-twin of an affected twin (not recorded which). The CDR3 is CASSRRTGDSYEQYF.